This TCR beta chain was sequenced in a study of T cell responses to AZD1222 COVID-19 vaccine. The overall study: Pooling of second doses given at about 4 or about 12 weeks was done.

Method: immunoSEQ multiplex PCR; TCRdb's copy keeps in-frame clones and lacks some. This table has 75,000 to 100,000 clones, 85% to 90% appearing once. This CDR3 contains 11 residues. Germline assignment: CDR1 SQVTM and CDR2 ANQGSEA. V was trimmed by 4 bases and J by 10 bases, leaving 11 bases between them. Comment on this clone: As yet, its antigen is unknown.

Whole-study findings and limits: It was only a handful of AZD1222 recipients who were seropositive at baseline.

The chain is built from TRBV29-1 and TRBJ2-1, with D perhaps matching TRBD2 (6 bases). The source of this sequence is an adult in good health. The specimen comprised peripheral blood, sampled on day 0 of AZD1222 vaccination. Here the CDR3 DNA reads TGCAGCGTTGCAGGACTAACCGAGCAGTTCTTC. Amino acids: CSVAGLTEQFF.